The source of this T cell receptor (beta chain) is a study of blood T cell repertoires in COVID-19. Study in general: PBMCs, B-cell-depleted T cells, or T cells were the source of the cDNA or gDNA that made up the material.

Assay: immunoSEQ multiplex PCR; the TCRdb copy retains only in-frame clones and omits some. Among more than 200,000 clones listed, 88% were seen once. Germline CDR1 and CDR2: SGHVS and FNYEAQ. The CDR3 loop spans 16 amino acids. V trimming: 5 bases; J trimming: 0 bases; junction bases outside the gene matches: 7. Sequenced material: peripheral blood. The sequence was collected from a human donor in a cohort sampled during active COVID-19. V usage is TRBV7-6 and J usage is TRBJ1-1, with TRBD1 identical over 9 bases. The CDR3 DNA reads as TGTGCCAGCAGCCCCAGGGACAGGGAAATGAACACTGAAGCTTTCTTT. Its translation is CASSPRDREMNTEAFF.